The 12 T cell receptor beta chains below were found in one sample sequenced in a study of T cell changes during pregnancy in multiple sclerosis. Assay: immunoSEQ multiplex PCR; the TCRdb copy retains only in-frame clones and omits some. The table lists around 47,000 clones, about 96% of them singletons. Sequences were derived from peripheral blood, sampled in the second trimester of pregnancy. The receptors were sampled from a female donor with multiple sclerosis, enrolled in a pregnancy study.

This clone was seen just once. The rearrangement uses TRBV5-1 and TRBJ1-1; TRBD1 matches 7 bases. The CDR3 loop spans 15 amino acids. CDR1 is SGHRS and CDR2 is YFSETQ in the germline V gene. V dropped 1 base and J dropped 8; count of bases not matched to a gene: 11. Written as DNA, the CDR3 is TGCGCCAGCAGCTTGAAGGGAGAGGGGGCTGTAGAAGCTTTCTTT. Translating gives CASSLKGEGAVEAFF.

The rearrangement joins TRBV18 to TRBJ2-2; D possibly corresponds to TRBD2 (6 bases). V was trimmed by 3 bases and J by 8 bases, leaving 10 bases between them. From germline, CDR1 is KGHSH and CDR2 LQKENI. The CDR3 is made up of 13 amino acids. For the CDR3, the DNA is TGTGCCAGCTCACCGGGACTGTCTGGGGAGCTGTTTTTT. As protein: CASSPGLSGELFF. Filled out from reference TRBV18 and TRBJ2-2, the complete variable domain reads NAGVMQNPRHLVRRRGQEARLRCSPMKGHSHVYWYRQLPEEGLKFMVYLQKENIIDESGMPKERFSAEFPKEGPSILRIQQVVRGDSAAYFCASSPGLSGELFFGEGSRLTVL.

This sequence joins TRBV6-5 and TRBJ1-2; D is perhaps TRBD1 (6 bases). The CDR3 length is 14 residues. The ends were cut back, 6 bases at V and 5 bases at J, with 16 bases in the middle. The V gene's germline CDR1 is MNHEY and CDR2 SVGAGI. The CDR3 DNA sequence: TGTGCCAGCAGACGGGACACCGTCAATTATGGCTACACCTTC. This encodes CASRRDTVNYGYTF.

The chain links TRBV6-5 to TRBJ2-5, with 7 bases aligning to TRBD1. The germline CDR1 and CDR2 sequences are MNHEY and SVGAGI. With 5 bases clipped from V and 5 bases from J, the junction kept 11 bases outside the gene matches. The CDR3 runs to 15 residues. The CDR3 bases are TGTGCCAGCAGTCAAAAAAAACAGGGGTATGAGACCCAGTACTTC. As protein: CASSQKKQGYETQYF.

This rearrangement joins TRBV15 to TRBJ2-5; maybe TRBD1 (5 bases). V lost 1 base, J lost 1 base, and 10 bases lay in between. Germline CDR1 and CDR2: LNHNV and YYDKDF (reference sequence). The CDR3 is 15 amino acids. As DNA, the CDR3 is TGTGCCACCAGCAGAGGAGCTGACAGCCAAGAGACCCAGTACTTC. Amino acid sequence: CATSRGADSQETQYF.

This clone occurred a few times. This chain links TRBV9 with TRBJ2-2, with D possibly TRBD2 on 6 matching bases. The CDR3 is 16 amino acids. The germline gives CDR1 SGDLS, CDR2 YYNGEE. V was cut by 3 bases and J by 4 bases, with 16 bases left in between. CDR3 sequence reads: CASSGTRRVSTGELFF. For the CDR3, the DNA is TGTGCCAGCAGCGGAACCCGGAGGGTCAGCACCGGGGAGCTGTTTTTT.

This chain uses TRBV30 with TRBJ2-1; TRBD1 is a possible D gene (6 bases). Trimming left V 5 bases short and J 7 bases short, with 18 bases between. The CDR3 covers 14 residues. The germline CDR1 and CDR2 sequences are GTSNPN and SVGIG (reference sequence). For the CDR3, the DNA is TGTGCCTGGTCTTGGGGGACAACCGGAAATGAGCAGTTCTTC. Translated: CAWSWGTTGNEQFF.

This rearrangement joins TRBV5-1 to TRBJ1-1, with D perhaps TRBD1 (6 bases). CDR1 is SGHRS, CDR2 YFSETQ, per germline. The CDR3 covers 16 residues. V gave up 3 bases and J gave up 0 bases, with 15 bases separating them. The CDR3 sequence: CASSSSGALMNTEAFF. Written as DNA, the CDR3 is TGCGCCAGCAGCTCCTCAGGGGCCCTCATGAACACTGAAGCTTTCTTT.

The chain combines TRBV5-1 with TRBJ1-4; 8 bases match TRBD1. Germline V gene lookup returns CDR1 SGHRS and CDR2 YFSETQ. Unmatched junction bases numbered 15, after V lost 4 bases and J lost 7 bases. The CDR3 is made up of 17 amino acids. The DNA of the CDR3 is TGCGCCAGCAGCGAGCTCGGAAGGACAGGGATGGGTGAAAAACTGTTTTTT. Encoded protein: CASSELGRTGMGEKLFF.

The chain carries TRBV5-1 and TRBJ2-1, with 15 bases matching TRBD2. The CDR3 contains 14 residues. The V gene's germline CDR1 is SGHRS and CDR2 YFSETQ. Trimming took 4 bases from V and 14 from J; bases not matched to a gene: 7. This chain's CDR3 is CASSEGTSGGLKFF. Here the CDR3 DNA reads TGCGCCAGCAGCGAAGGGACTAGCGGGGGGTTGAAGTTCTTC.

The chain carries TRBV5-1 and TRBJ1-3; 9 bases are shared with TRBD1. CDR3 size: 15 residues. In germline, CDR1 is SGHRS, CDR2 YFSETQ. V dropped 4 bases and J dropped 4; count of bases not matched to a gene: 6. The CDR3 DNA sequence: TGCGCCAGCAGCCTAAGGACAGGGGACGGAAACACCATATATTTT. Protein product: CASSLRTGDGNTIYF.

This sequence joins TRBV6-6 and TRBJ1-5; D is possibly TRBD1 (6 bases). The germline gives CDR1 MNHNY, CDR2 SVGAGI (reference sequence). V lost 6 bases and J 6 bases, leaving 18 bases between the germline ends. CDR3 length: 15 amino acids. The CDR3: CASSHRVREGQPQHF. The CDR3, as DNA: TGTGCCAGCAGCCACAGGGTAAGAGAAGGTCAGCCCCAGCATTTT.